One sample yielded the 20 T cell receptor beta chains listed below, sequenced in a study of CD8+CD57+ T cells in acquired aplastic anemia. Both TCR beta VDJ combination and CDR3 sequence profiling were carried out. Genomic DNA was the template for this profiling. TCRdb reprocessed the reads via MiXCR and lists one record per CDR3 protein. The sample includes about 180,000 distinct CDR3 sequences, under 50% of them seen just once. Selection for sequencing was limited to patients who had shown CD8+CD57+ cell expansion by flow cytometry. The material sequenced was sorted CD4+, CD8+, or CD8+CD57+ T cells (not recorded which) from PBMCs. Source of these receptors: a human donor with aplastic anemia.

The rearrangement joins TRBV5-1 to TRBJ1-1; no clear D. V was clipped by 0 bases and J by 7 bases, with 13 bases between them. Germline loops: CDR1 SGHRS, CDR2 YFSETQ. The length of the CDR3 is 14 residues. The DNA for the CDR3 is TGCGCCAGCAGCTTGGGTGCAGTTGAGAATGAAGCTTTCTTT. Translated, it gives CASSLGAVENEAFF.

Note on this clonotype: This may come from a read error, since a much larger clone is one base off. The chain links TRBV27 to TRBJ2-7, with D tentatively TRBD1 or TRBD2 (5 bases each). Per germline, CDR1 MNHEY and CDR2 SMNVEV (reference sequence). CDR3 length: 14 residues. V lost 6 bases and J lost 4, with 16 bases in between. CDR3 in amino acids: CASSYSGAGYEQYF. CDR3 nucleotide sequence: TGTGCCAGCAGCTACTCCGGGGCAGGGTACGAGCAGTACTTC.

V and J are TRBV2 and TRBJ2-7, with 8 bases fitting TRBD2. The J segment lost 3 bases and the V segment lost 7 bases, leaving 11 bases of the junction unmatched. Germline CDR1 and CDR2: SNHLY and FYNNEI. This CDR3 region has 15 residues. The CDR3 region is CASKARSGGGYEQYF. The CDR3 coding sequence is TGTGCCAGCAAGGCCCGCAGCGGGGGAGGCTACGAGCAGTACTTC. The full variable domain, in which reference TRBV2 and TRBJ2-7 provide the parts outside the CDR3, is EPEVTQTPSHQVTQMGQEVILRCVPISNHLYFYWYRQILGQKVEFLVSFYNNEISEKSEIFDDQFSVERPDGSNFTLKIRSTKLEDSAMYFCASKARSGGGYEQYFGPGTRLTVT.

This clonotype was found a few times. CDR3 loop: CAIYGGSTDTQYF. In DNA, the CDR3 is TGTGCCATCTATGGCGGAAGCACAGATACGCAGTATTTT. The chain uses TRBV10-3 and TRBJ2-3, with no clear D. Germline V CDR1 and CDR2: ENHRY, SYGVKD. The CDR3 is 13 residues long. V was pared by 8 bases and J by 0 bases, with 9 bases between.

In its sample, this clonotype was seen many times. The genes are TRBV7-9 and TRBJ2-1, with D unresolved. CDR3 length: 14 amino acids. Germline V gives CDR1 SEHNR, CDR2 FQNEAQ (reference sequence). V was clipped by 2 bases and J by 3 bases, with 8 bases between them. This CDR3 is CASSLRSDYNEQFF. The CDR3 DNA follows: TGTGCCAGCAGCTTACGGTCTGACTACAATGAGCAGTTCTTC.

This clonotype was seen many times. The chain is built from TRBV20-1 and TRBJ2-1, with TRBD2 identical over 14 bases. CDR1 DFQATT and CDR2 SNEGSKA come from the germline V gene (reference sequence). V shed 5 bases, J shed 6 bases, and the junction held 0 bases outside the gene matches. The CDR3 length is 13 residues. For the CDR3, the DNA is TGCAGTGCTGGACTAGCGGGAGGCAATGAGCAGTTCTTC. As protein: CSAGLAGGNEQFF.

Comments on this clonotype: Its ends do not fully match the called genes, so a read error is possible. The chain couples TRBV7-2 to TRBJ1-6; TRBD1 matches 7 bases. The V gene's germline CDR1 is SGHTA and CDR2 FQGNSA. CDR3 length: 15 residues. CDR3 nucleotides: TGTGCCAGCAGTTTAGGTGCAGGGGGTAGTTCACCCCTCCACTTT. Translating gives CASSLGAGGSSPLHF.

The chain has TRBV12-3 or TRBV12-4 and TRBJ2-1; 9 bases align to TRBD1. The CDR3 has 14 residues. The trim removed 5 bases at V and 5 bases at J, leaving 4 bases unmatched. The CDR3 protein is CASSPGQGHNEQFF. The CDR3 DNA is TGTGCCAGCAGTCCGGGACAGGGCCACAATGAGCAGTTCTTC.

The chain is built from TRBV10-1 and TRBJ2-3; perhaps TRBD1 as D (5 bases). Germline-derived CDR1 and CDR2 are WNHNN and SYGVQD (reference sequence). The CDR3 runs to 15 residues. V was shortened by 5 bases and J by 2 bases, with 14 bases between the two germline ends. As DNA, the CDR3 is TGCGCCAGCAGTCAACAGGATTTCCCCACAGATACGCAGTATTTT. As protein: CASSQQDFPTDTQYF.

This clonotype was detected ten times or more. This sequence joins TRBV20-1 and TRBJ1-4, with D uncertain. The CDR3 consists of 15 residues. Germline CDR1 DFQATT, CDR2 SNEGSKA (reference sequence). Trimming pared 3 bases from V and 3 bases from J, leaving 14 bases between. The CDR3 protein is CSASGVSWANEKLFF. CDR3 in DNA: TGCAGTGCTAGTGGGGTCTCCTGGGCTAATGAAAAACTGTTTTTT.

The gene calls are TRBV27 and TRBJ1-6; weak D call: TRBD1 (5 bases). CDR1 MNHEY and CDR2 SMNVEV come from the germline V gene (reference sequence). Trimming left V 0 bases short and J 12 bases short, with 15 bases between. The CDR3 contains 15 residues. The DNA of the CDR3 is TGTGCCAGCAGTTTATCGTCAGGGACCCGGGAACCCCTCCACTTT. Its translation: CASSLSSGTREPLHF.

The V call is TRBV12-5, the J call TRBJ2-5, with TRBD1 as a possible D gene (7 bases). Germline V gene sequence: CDR1 LGHNT, CDR2 FRNRAP. V was pared by 1 base and J by 5 bases, with 11 bases between. The CDR3 extends over 14 amino acids. CDR3 protein: CASGLGTGGETQYF. CDR3 DNA sequence: TGTGCTAGTGGTTTGGGGACAGGAGGGGAGACCCAGTACTTC.

This clonotype was recorded many times. The chain recombines TRBV19 with TRBJ1-4; perhaps TRBD1 as D (6 bases). The germline gives CDR1 LNHDA, CDR2 SQIVND (reference sequence). The CDR3 is made up of 15 amino acids. The V and J ends lost 7 bases and 5 bases respectively, with 17 bases between them. CDR3 in amino acids: CASIDRGRRNEKLFF. CDR3 coding DNA: TGTGCCAGTATCGACCGGGGGCGGCGAAATGAAAAACTGTTTTTT.

V usage is TRBV5-1 and J usage is TRBJ1-4, with TRBD1 identical over 7 bases. CDR3 length: 16 residues. Germline loops: CDR1 SGHRS, CDR2 YFSETQ. With 0 bases clipped from V and 8 bases from J, the junction kept 10 bases outside the gene matches. CDR3 in amino acids: CASSLGTDRFGEKLFF. The DNA of the CDR3 is TGCGCCAGCAGCTTGGGTACGGACAGGTTTGGGGAAAAACTGTTTTTT.

This clonotype was detected many times. The DNA for the CDR3 is TGTGCCAGCAGCTTAGTAGGGGGACAGGGGAGGCTTATCTATGGCTACACCTTC. This encodes CASSLVGGQGRLIYGYTF. The J gene is TRBJ1-2, the V gene TRBV11-2, with 10 positions matching TRBD1. CDR3 length: 18 residues. Looked up from germline, CDR1 is SGHAT and CDR2 is FQNNGV. The trim removed 1 base at V and 4 bases at J, leaving 12 bases unmatched.

This chain connects TRBV25-1 to TRBJ2-7, with 7 bases aligning to TRBD2. The germline V gene encodes CDR1 MGHDK and CDR2 SYGVNS. Unmatched junction bases numbered 9, after V lost 6 bases and J lost 1 base. The CDR3 runs 15 residues. CDR3 region: CASSPGGFSSYEQYF. CDR3 in DNA: TGTGCCAGCAGCCCCGGGGGGTTTTCGTCCTACGAGCAGTACTTC.

This clonotype occurred a few times. The rearrangement links TRBV28 to TRBJ1-6; 7 bases agree with TRBD1. The CDR3 has 14 amino acids. Germline CDR1 is MDHEN and CDR2 is SYDVKM. V dropped 6 bases and J dropped 7; count of bases not matched to a gene: 6. The CDR3 nucleotides are TGTGCCAGCAGACCCCCGGGACAGAATTCACCCCTCCACTTT. Translation gives CASRPPGQNSPLHF.

The CDR3 spells CASSVGTGTGQETQYF. CDR3 DNA: TGTGCCAGCAGTGTAGGGACCGGGACAGGTCAAGAGACCCAGTACTTC. The chain uses TRBV6-1 and TRBJ2-5, with 8 bases fitting TRBD1. Germline V gene lookup returns CDR1 MNHNS and CDR2 SASEGT. The CDR3 spans 16 residues. The V segment lost 4 bases and the J segment 2 bases; nucleotides outside the gene matches: 9.

This clonotype was found many times. The gene calls are TRBV20-1 and TRBJ1-4; possibly TRBD1 for D (5 bases). V gave up 4 bases and J gave up 5 bases, with 20 bases separating them. Germline V gene sequence: CDR1 DFQATT, CDR2 SNEGSKA (reference sequence). The CDR3 has 16 residues. CDR3 amino acids: CSATERSGGGNEKLFF. The CDR3 DNA reads as TGCAGTGCTACCGAGAGGTCCGGGGGAGGGAATGAAAAACTGTTTTTT.

The chain combines TRBV20-1 with TRBJ1-1; a possible D gene is TRBD1 (5 bases). This CDR3 has 13 residues. Germline-derived CDR1 and CDR2 are DFQATT and SNEGSKA (reference sequence). Trimming took off 3 bases at V and 3 bases at J, with 11 bases between the two ends. The CDR3 sequence: CSARGGPHTEAFF. The CDR3 coding sequence is TGCAGTGCTAGGGGGGGACCGCACACTGAAGCTTTCTTT.